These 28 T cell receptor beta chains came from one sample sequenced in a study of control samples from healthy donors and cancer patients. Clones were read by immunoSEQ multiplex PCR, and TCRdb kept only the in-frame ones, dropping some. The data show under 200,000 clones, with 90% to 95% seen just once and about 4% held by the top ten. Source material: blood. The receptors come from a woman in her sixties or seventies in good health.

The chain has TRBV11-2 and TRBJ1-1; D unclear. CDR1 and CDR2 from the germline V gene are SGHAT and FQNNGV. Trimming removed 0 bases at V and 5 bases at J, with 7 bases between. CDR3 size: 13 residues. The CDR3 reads CASSLELRTEAFF. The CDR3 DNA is TGTGCCAGCAGCTTAGAGTTGAGAACTGAAGCTTTCTTT.

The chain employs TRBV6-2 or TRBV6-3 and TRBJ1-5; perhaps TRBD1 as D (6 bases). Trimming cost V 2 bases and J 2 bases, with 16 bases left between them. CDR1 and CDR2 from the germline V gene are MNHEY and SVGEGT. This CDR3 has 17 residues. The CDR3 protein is CASSYTPGQMGNQPQHF. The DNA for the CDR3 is TGTGCCAGCAGTTACACGCCGGGACAAATGGGCAATCAGCCCCAGCATTTT.

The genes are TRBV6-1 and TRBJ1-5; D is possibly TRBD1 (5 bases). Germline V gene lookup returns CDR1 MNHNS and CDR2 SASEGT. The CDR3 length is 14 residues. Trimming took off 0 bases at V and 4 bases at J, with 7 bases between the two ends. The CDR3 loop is CASSEAQGNQPQHF. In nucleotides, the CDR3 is TGTGCCAGCAGTGAAGCCCAGGGTAATCAGCCCCAGCATTTT.

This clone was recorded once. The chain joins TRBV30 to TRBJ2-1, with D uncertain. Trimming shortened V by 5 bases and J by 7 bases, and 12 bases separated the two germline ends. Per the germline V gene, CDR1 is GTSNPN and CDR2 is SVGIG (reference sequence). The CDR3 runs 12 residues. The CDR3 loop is CAWADWLNEQFF. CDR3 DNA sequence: TGTGCCTGGGCTGACTGGCTTAATGAGCAGTTCTTC. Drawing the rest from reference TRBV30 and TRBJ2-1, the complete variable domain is SQTIHQWPATLVQPVGSPLSLECTVEGTSNPNLYWYRQAAGRGLQLLFYSVGIGQISSEVPQNLSASRPQDRQFILSSKKLLLSDSGFYLCAWADWLNEQFFGPGTRLTVL.

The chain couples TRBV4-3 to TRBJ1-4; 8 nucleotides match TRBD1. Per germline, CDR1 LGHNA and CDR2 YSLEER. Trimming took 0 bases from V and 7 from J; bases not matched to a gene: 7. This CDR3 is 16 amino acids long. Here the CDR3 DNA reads TGCGCCAGCAGCCAAGATTTGCAGGGGGCGGGTGAAAAACTGTTTTTT. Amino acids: CASSQDLQGAGEKLFF.

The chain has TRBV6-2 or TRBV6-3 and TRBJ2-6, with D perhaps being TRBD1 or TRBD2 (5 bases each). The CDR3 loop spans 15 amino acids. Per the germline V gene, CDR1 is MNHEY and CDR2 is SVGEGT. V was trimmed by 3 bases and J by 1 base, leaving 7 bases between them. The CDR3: CASSYWGSGANVLTF. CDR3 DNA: TGTGCCAGCAGTTATTGGGGGTCTGGGGCCAACGTCCTGACTTTC.

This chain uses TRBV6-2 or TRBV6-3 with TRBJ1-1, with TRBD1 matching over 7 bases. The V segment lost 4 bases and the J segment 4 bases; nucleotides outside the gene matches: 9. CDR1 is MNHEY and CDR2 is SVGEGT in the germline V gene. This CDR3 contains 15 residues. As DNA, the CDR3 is TGTGCCAGCAGTTCCTACGGGAAGGGGGCCACTGAAGCTTTCTTT. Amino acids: CASSSYGKGATEAFF.

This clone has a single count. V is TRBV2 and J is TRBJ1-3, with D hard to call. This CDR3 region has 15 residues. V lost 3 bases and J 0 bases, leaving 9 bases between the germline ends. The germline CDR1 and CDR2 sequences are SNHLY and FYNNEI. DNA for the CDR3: TGTGCCAGCAGTGACGGTCAGTTCTCTGGAAACACCATATATTTT. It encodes CASSDGQFSGNTIYF.

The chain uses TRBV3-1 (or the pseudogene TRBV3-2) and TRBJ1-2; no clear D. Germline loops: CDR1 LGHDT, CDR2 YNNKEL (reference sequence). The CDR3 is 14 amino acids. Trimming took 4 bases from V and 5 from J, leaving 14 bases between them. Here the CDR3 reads CASSRGAQDYGYTF. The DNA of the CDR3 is TGTGCCAGCAGCCGAGGCGCCCAAGATTATGGCTACACCTTC.

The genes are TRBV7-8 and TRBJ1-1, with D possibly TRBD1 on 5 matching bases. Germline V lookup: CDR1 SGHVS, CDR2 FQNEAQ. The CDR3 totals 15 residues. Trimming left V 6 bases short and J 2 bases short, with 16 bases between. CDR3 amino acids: CASSQWGADNTEAFF. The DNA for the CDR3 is TGTGCCAGCAGTCAATGGGGCGCAGACAACACTGAAGCTTTCTTT. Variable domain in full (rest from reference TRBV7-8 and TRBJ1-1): GAGVSQSPRYKVAKRGQDVALRCDPISGHVSLFWYQQALGQGPEFLTYFQNEAQLDKSGLPSDRFFAERPEGSVSTLKIQRTQQEDSAVYLCASSQWGADNTEAFFGQGTRLTVV.

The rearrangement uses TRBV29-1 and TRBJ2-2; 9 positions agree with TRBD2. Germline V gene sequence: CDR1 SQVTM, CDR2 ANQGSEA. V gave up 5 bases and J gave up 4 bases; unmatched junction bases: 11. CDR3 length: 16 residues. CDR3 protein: CSVIQGRGGPTGELFF. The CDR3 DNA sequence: TGCAGCGTTATCCAAGGGCGGGGGGGCCCCACCGGGGAGCTGTTTTTT.

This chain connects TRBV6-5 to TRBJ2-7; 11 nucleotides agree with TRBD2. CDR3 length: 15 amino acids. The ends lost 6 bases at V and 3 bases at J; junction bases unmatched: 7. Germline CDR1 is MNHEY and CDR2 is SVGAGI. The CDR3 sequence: CASRPIAGGGYEQYF. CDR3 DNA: TGTGCCAGCAGACCAATAGCGGGGGGGGGCTACGAGCAGTACTTC.

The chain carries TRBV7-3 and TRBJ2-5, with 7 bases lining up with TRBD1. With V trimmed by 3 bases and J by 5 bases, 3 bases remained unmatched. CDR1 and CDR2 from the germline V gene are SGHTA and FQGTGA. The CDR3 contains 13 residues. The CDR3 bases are TGTGCCAGCAGCTTCGACAGGGATGAGACCCAGTACTTC. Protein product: CASSFDRDETQYF. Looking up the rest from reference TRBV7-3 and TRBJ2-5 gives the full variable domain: GAGVSQTPSNKVTEKGKYVELRCDPISGHTALYWYRQSLGQGPEFLIYFQGTGAADDSGLPNDRFFAVRPEGSVSTLKIQRTERGDSAVYLCASSFDRDETQYFGPGTRLLVL.

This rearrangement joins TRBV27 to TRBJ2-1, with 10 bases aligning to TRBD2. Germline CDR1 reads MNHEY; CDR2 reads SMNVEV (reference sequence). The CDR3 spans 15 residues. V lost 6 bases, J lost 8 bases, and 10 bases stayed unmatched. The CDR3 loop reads CASSSLGTSAHEQFF. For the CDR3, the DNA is TGTGCCAGCAGCTCGTTGGGGACTAGCGCACATGAGCAGTTCTTC.

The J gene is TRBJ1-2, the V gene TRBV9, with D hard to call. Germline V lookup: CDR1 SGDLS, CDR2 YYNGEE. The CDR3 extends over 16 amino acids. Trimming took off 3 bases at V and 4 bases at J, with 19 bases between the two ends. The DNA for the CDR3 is TGTGCCAGCAGCGCGTCGGGGAGGGTCCGGGGCTATGGCTACACCTTC. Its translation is CASSASGRVRGYGYTF.

As DNA, the CDR3 is TGTGCCATCAGGCCCGGGGGGACAGGGGGCTTAATGAACACTGAAGCTTTCTTT. Amino acid sequence: CAIRPGGTGGLMNTEAFF. The V call is TRBV10-3, the J call TRBJ1-1; TRBD1 matches at 12 bases. Germline assignment: CDR1 ENHRY and CDR2 SYGVKD. V shed 6 bases, J shed 0 bases, and the junction held 11 bases outside the gene matches. This CDR3 region has 18 residues.

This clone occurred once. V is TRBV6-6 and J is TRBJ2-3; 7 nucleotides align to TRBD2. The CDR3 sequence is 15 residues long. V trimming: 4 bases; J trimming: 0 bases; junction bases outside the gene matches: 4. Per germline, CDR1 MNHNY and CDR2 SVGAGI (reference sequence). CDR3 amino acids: CASSSAGVSTDTQYF. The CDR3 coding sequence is TGTGCCAGCAGTTCGGCGGGGGTTAGCACAGATACGCAGTATTTT.

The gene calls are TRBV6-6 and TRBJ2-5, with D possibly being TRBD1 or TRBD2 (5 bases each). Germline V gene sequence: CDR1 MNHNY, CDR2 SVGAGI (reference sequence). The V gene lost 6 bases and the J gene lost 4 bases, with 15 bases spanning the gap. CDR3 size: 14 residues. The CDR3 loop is CASSNPGTRETQYF. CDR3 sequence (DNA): TGTGCCAGCAGCAACCCGGGGACGAGAGAGACCCAGTACTTC.

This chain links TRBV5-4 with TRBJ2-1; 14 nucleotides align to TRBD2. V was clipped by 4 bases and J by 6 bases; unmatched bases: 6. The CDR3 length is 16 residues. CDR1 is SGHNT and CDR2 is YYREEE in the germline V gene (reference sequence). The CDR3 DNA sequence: TGTGCCAGCAGCCCGAGACTAGCGGGGGGGCCCAATGAGCAGTTCTTC. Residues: CASSPRLAGGPNEQFF.

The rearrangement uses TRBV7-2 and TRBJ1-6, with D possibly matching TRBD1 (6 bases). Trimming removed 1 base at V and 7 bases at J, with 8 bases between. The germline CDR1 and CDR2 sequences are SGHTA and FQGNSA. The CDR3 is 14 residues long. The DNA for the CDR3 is TGTGCCAGCAGCTTAGGGACAGACAATTCACCCCTCCACTTT. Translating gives CASSLGTDNSPLHF.

The CDR3 sequence is CASGPPMNSYNEQFF. The CDR3, as DNA: TGTGCTAGTGGCCCTCCGATGAACTCCTACAATGAGCAGTTCTTC. The chain employs TRBV12-5 and TRBJ2-1; no reliable D call. Germline V gives CDR1 LGHNT, CDR2 FRNRAP. The CDR3 runs 15 residues. V was clipped by 6 bases and J by 0 bases, with 12 bases between them. The whole variable domain, filled in from reference TRBV12-5 and TRBJ2-1, reads DARVTQTPRHKVTEMGQEVTMRCQPILGHNTVFWYRQTMMQGLELLAYFRNRAPLDDSGMPKDRFSAEMPDATLATLKIQPSEPRDSAVYFCASGPPMNSYNEQFFGPGTRLTVL.

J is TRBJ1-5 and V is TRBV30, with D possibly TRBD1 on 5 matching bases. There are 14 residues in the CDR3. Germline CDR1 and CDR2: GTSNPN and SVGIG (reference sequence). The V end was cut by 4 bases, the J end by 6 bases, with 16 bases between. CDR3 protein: CAWNKAGGSQPQHF. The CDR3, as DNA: TGTGCCTGGAACAAGGCGGGGGGTAGTCAGCCCCAGCATTTT.

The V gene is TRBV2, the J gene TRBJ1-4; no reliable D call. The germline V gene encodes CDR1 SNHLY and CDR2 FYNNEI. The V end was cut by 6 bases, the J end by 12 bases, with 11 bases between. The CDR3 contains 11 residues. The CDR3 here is CASSTTAELFF. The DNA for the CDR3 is TGTGCCAGCAGCACCACGGCTGAACTGTTTTTT. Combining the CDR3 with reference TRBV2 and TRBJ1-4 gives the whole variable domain EPEVTQTPSHQVTQMGQEVILRCVPISNHLYFYWYRQILGQKVEFLVSFYNNEISEKSEIFDDQFSVERPDGSNFTLKIRSTKLEDSAMYFCASSTTAELFFGSGTQLSVL.

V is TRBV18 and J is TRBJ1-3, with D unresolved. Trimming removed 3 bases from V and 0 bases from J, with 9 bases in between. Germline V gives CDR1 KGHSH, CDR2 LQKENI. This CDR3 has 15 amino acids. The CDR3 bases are TGTGCCAGCTCACCCGACGGGATCTCTGGAAACACCATATATTTT. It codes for CASSPDGISGNTIYF.

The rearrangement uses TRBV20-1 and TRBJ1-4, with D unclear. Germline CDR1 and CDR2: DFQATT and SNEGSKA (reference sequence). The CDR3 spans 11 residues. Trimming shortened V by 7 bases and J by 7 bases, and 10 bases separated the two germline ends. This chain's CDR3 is CSGMDGEKLFF. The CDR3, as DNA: TGCAGTGGGATGGACGGTGAAAAACTGTTTTTT.

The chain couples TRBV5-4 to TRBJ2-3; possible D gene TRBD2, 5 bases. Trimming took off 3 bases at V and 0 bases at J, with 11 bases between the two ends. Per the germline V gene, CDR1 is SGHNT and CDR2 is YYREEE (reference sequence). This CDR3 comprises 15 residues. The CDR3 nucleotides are TGTGCCAGCAGCTCTAGTCGGGGAAGCACAGATACGCAGTATTTT. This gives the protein CASSSSRGSTDTQYF.

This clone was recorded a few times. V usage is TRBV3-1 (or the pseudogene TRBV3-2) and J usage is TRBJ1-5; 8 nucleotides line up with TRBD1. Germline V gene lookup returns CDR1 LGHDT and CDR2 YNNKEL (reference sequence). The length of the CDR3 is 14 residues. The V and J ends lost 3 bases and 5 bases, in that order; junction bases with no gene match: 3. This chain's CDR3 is CASSHDRGDQPQHF. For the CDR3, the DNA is TGTGCCAGCAGCCACGACAGGGGAGATCAGCCCCAGCATTTT.

This chain's CDR3 is CASSLGGTGELFF. In nucleotides, the CDR3 is TGTGCCAGCAGCTTGGGGGGCACCGGGGAGCTGTTTTTT. V usage is TRBV7-9 and J usage is TRBJ2-2, with a possible D match to TRBD2 (6 bases). V was pared by 3 bases and J by 4 bases, with 6 bases between. Germline assignment: CDR1 SEHNR and CDR2 FQNEAQ (reference sequence). The CDR3 sequence is 13 residues long.